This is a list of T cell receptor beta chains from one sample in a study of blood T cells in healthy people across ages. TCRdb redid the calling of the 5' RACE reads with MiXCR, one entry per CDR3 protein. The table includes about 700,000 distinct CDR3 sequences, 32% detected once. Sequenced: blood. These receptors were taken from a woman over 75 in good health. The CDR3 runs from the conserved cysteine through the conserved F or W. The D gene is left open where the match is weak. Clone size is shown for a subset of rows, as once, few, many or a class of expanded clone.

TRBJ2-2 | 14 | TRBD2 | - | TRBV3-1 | CAGRTSPRGGELFF | TGTGCCGGCAGGACTAGCCCCCGGGGAGGGGAGCTGTTTTTT
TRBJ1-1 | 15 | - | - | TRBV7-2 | CASSLDWAARGEAFF | TGTGCCAGCAGCTTAGATTGGGCAGCAAGGGGCGAAGCTTTCTTT
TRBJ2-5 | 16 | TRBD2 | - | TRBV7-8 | CASSPTSGGGQETQYF | TGTGCCAGCAGCCCAACTAGCGGGGGGGGCCAAGAGACCCAGTACTTC
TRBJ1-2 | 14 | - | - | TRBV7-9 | CASSSTVTGYGYTF | TGTGCCAGCAGCTCCACCGTAACGGGCTATGGCTACACCTTC
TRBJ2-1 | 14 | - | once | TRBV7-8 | CASSFSAVPNEQFF | TGTGCCAGCAGCTTTAGCGCAGTTCCCAATGAGCAGTTCTTC
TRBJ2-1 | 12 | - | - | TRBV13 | CASSQTRAEQFF | TGTGCCAGCAGCCAGACGAGGGCCGAGCAGTTCTTC
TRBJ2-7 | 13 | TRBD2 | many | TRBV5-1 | CASSLGDYYEQYF | TGCGCCAGCAGCTTGGGGGACTACTACGAGCAGTACTTC
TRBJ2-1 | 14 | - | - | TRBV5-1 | CASGPSPGADEQFF | TGCGCCAGCGGCCCCAGTCCCGGGGCCGATGAGCAGTTCTTC
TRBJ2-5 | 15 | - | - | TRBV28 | CASNRDGGYQETQYF | TGTGCCAGCAACCGGGACGGTGGGTACCAAGAGACCCAGTACTTC
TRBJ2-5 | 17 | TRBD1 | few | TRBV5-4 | CASSPNGQGLFQETQYF | TGTGCCAGCAGCCCTAACGGACAGGGGTTGTTCCAAGAGACCCAGTACTTC
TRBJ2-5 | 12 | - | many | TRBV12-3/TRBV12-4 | CASSFFEETQYF | TGTGCCAGCAGTTTTTTCGAAGAGACCCAGTACTTC
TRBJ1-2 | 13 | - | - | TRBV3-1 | CASSQEGGRDYTF | TGTGCCAGCAGCCAAGAAGGAGGGAGAGACTACACCTTC
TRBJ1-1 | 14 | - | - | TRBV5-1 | CASSFRGGFTEAFF | TGCGCCAGCAGCTTTAGGGGGGGTTTCACTGAAGCTTTCTTT
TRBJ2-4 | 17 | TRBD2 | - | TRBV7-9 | CASSLDLAGPLKNIQYF | TGTGCCAGCAGCCTAGATTTAGCGGGCCCACTCAAAAACATTCAGTACTTC
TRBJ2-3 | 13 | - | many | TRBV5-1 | CASSLDWEDTQYF | TGCGCCAGCAGCTTGGACTGGGAAGATACGCAGTATTTT
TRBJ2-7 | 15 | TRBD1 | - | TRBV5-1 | CASSLVYRGDHEQYF | TGCGCCAGCAGCTTGGTCTACAGGGGAGACCACGAGCAGTACTTC
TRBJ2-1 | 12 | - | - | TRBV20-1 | CSATGLQNEQFF | TGCAGTGCAACGGGACTTCAGAATGAGCAGTTCTTC
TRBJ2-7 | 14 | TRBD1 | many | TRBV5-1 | CASSLEDRVHEQYF | TGCGCCAGCAGCTTGGAGGACAGGGTGCACGAGCAGTACTTC
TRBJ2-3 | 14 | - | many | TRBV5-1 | CASNLYTGTDTQYF | TGCGCCAGCAACCTCTACACGGGCACAGATACGCAGTATTTT
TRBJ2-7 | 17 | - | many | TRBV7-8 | CASSLASGGPFSYEQYF | TGTGCCAGCAGCTTAGCTTCCGGGGGCCCATTCTCCTACGAGCAGTACTTC
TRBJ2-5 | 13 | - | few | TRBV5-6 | CASSLPTQETQYF | TGTGCCAGCAGCCTTCCCACACAAGAGACCCAGTACTTC
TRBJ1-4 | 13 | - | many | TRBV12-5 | CASGFETTEKLFF | TGTGCTAGTGGTTTCGAGACTACAGAAAAACTGTTTTTT
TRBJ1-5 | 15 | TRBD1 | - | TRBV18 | CASSTETGGYQPQHF | TGTGCCAGCTCCACCGAGACAGGGGGCTACCAGCCCCAGCATTTT
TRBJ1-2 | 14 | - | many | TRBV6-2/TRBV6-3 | CASSYQGQNYGYTF | TGTGCCAGCAGTTACCAGGGGCAGAACTATGGCTACACCTTC
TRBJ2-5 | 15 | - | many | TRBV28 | CASSPGGSNKETQYF | TGTGCCAGCAGCCCCGGGGGCAGTAATAAAGAGACCCAGTACTTC
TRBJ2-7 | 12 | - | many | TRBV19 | CASRGEVYEQYF | TGTGCCAGCCGCGGAGAGGTCTACGAGCAGTACTTC
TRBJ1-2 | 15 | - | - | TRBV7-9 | CASSLVDTLWYGYTF | TGTGCCAGCAGCTTAGTCGACACCCTTTGGTATGGCTACACCTTC
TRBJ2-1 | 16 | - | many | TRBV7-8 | CASSPTAISSYNEQFF | TGTGCCAGCAGCCCGACGGCTATAAGCTCCTACAATGAGCAGTTCTTC
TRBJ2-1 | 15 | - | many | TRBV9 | CASSVGRGGHNEQFF | TGTGCCAGCAGCGTGGGTCGTGGAGGGCACAATGAGCAGTTCTTC
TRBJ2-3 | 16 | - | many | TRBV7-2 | CASSPAGVGQTDTQYF | TGTGCCAGCAGCCCAGCCGGGGTGGGTCAAACAGATACGCAGTATTTT
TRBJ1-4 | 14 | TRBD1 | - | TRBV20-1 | CSAQDDRVGEKLFF | TGCAGTGCTCAAGATGACAGGGTTGGTGAAAAACTGTTTTTT
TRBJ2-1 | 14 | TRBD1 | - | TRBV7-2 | CASSLERGRNEQFF | TGTGCCAGCAGCTTAGAAAGGGGGCGGAATGAGCAGTTCTTC
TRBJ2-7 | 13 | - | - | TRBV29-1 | CSVESGQNYEQYF | TGCAGCGTTGAATCCGGACAGAACTACGAGCAGTACTTC
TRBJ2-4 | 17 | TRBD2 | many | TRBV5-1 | CASSLALAGLAKNIQYF | TGCGCCAGCAGCTTGGCCCTAGCGGGGCTAGCCAAAAACATTCAGTACTTC
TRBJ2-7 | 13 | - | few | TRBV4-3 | CASSQDQETTQYF | TGCGCCAGCAGCCAAGATCAAGAGACGACGCAGTACTTC
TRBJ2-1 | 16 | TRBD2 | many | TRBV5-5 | CASSPVAGGLYNEQFF | TGTGCCAGCAGCCCAGTAGCGGGGGGTCTATACAATGAGCAGTTCTTC
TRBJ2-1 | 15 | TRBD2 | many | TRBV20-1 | CSADPGLVSVDEQFF | TGCAGTGCTGATCCGGGACTAGTCTCTGTCGATGAGCAGTTCTTC